Sequencing of this T cell receptor (beta chain) was carried out in a study of Ad26.COV2.S vaccination and SARS-CoV-2 variants. Profiled with immunoSEQ multiplex PCR; TCRdb holds only in-frame clones, not every one. The sample has a few hundred thousand clones; 90% are singletons. This CDR3 is 16 amino acids long. The junction had 6 bases not matched to a gene; V was cut back by 0 bases and J by 0 bases. Per the germline V gene, CDR1 is SGHRS and CDR2 is YFSETQ. Regarding treatment: 19 received Ad26.COV2.S at low or high dose, single or two shots; about 5 received placebo; per-sample allocation not given. Samples analyzed were those drawn on day 63 after the first vaccine or placebo injection.

The starting material was peripheral blood, obtained in a trial of Ad26.COV2.S vaccine versus placebo. This TCR came from a person aged 18-60 years who received the Ad26.COV2.S COVID-19 vaccine or a placebo. The V and J genes are TRBV5-1 and TRBJ2-7, with 7 bases matching TRBD1. CDR3 sequence: CASSLAHGTASYEQYF. As DNA, the CDR3 is TGCGCCAGCAGCTTGGCTCACGGGACAGCCTCCTACGAGCAGTACTTC.